The 16 T cell receptor beta chains below were found in one sample sequenced in a study of beta chain features in type 1 diabetes. All of the isolated RNA was reverse transcribed, so expressed TCRB transcripts were sequenced. Only in-frame clones appear in the TCRdb table, and some are missing; sequencing was by immunoSEQ multiplex PCR. The table lists a few hundred thousand clones, 9.5% to 12% of them singletons, with roughly 0.014% in the top ten. Sequenced input: naive CD4+ T cells from blood. The receptors were sampled from a woman younger than 45 in good health.

This clone was seen a few times. This chain uses TRBV7-9 with TRBJ2-3; D perhaps matches TRBD1 (6 bases). Trimming took off 2 bases at V and 0 bases at J, with 12 bases between the two ends. Germline assignment: CDR1 SEHNR and CDR2 FQNEAQ (reference sequence). The length of the CDR3 is 16 residues. The CDR3 DNA sequence: TGTGCCAGCAGCTTACTCCAGGGGAAGAGCACAGATACGCAGTATTTT. Amino acid sequence: CASSLLQGKSTDTQYF.

The chain links TRBV10-3 to TRBJ1-1; D is possibly TRBD1 (5 bases). The V and J ends lost 7 bases and 1 base respectively, with 7 bases between them. CDR1 ENHRY and CDR2 SYGVKD come from the germline V gene. The CDR3 length is 12 residues. Here the CDR3 reads CAITDRNTEAFF. CDR3 bases: TGTGCCATCACCGACAGGAACACTGAAGCTTTCTTT.

As regards this clone: At one end, the junction sequence differs from germline, possibly due to a read error. The chain joins TRBV7-7 to TRBJ2-7; 7 bases agree with TRBD2. Germline V gives CDR1 SSHAT, CDR2 FNYEAQ (reference sequence). This CDR3 contains 13 residues. The CDR3 coding sequence is TGTGCTAGCAGTCGGGAGGCTTCCTACGAGCAGTACTTC. Protein: CASSREASYEQYF. The entire variable domain, with the rest obtained from reference TRBV7-7 and TRBJ2-7, is as follows: GAGVSQSPRYKVTKRGQDVTLRCDPISSHATLYWYQQALGQGPEFLTYFNYEAQPDKSGLPSDRFSAERPEGSISTLTIQRTEQRDSAMYRCASSREASYEQYFGPGTRLTVT.

This clone was found a few times. This rearrangement joins TRBV7-2 to TRBJ2-7; no clear D. CDR3 length: 14 amino acids. The germline CDR1 and CDR2 sequences are SGHTA and FQGNSA. V dropped 1 base and J dropped 0 bases, with 7 bases sitting between them. CDR3 nucleotide sequence: TGTGCCAGCAGCTTAGGTTATAGCTCCTACGAGCAGTACTTC. The encoded protein is CASSLGYSSYEQYF.

This clone was counted between two and nine times. The rearrangement uses TRBV6-1 and TRBJ2-7; D is uncertain. Trimming removed 3 bases from V and 4 bases from J, with 10 bases in between. Per germline, CDR1 MNHNS and CDR2 SASEGT. The CDR3 runs to 13 residues. Here the CDR3 reads CASSDGQLYEQYF. CDR3 nucleotides: TGTGCCAGCAGTGATGGGCAGCTGTACGAGCAGTACTTC.

This clone showed up just a few times. The V call is TRBV19, the J call TRBJ2-1; TRBD2 agrees at 11 bases. Germline CDR1 and CDR2: LNHDA and SQIVND (reference sequence). This CDR3 is 17 amino acids long. V lost 7 bases to trimming and J lost 7 bases; unmatched junction nucleotides: 15. Written as DNA, the CDR3 is TGTGCCAGTACGCGGGGACCAATAGCGGGAGGGCCGAATGAGCAGTTCTTC. This gives the protein CASTRGPIAGGPNEQFF.

This clone was recorded a few times. This chain connects TRBV27 to TRBJ2-3, with TRBD2 identical over 15 bases. The CDR3 is 15 residues long. Trimming took 6 bases from V and 9 from J; bases not matched to a gene: 7. CDR1 and CDR2 (germline): MNHEY, SMNVEV (reference sequence). CDR3 protein: CASSWGLAGGGTQYF. In nucleotides, the CDR3 is TGTGCCAGCAGCTGGGGACTAGCGGGAGGCGGCACGCAGTATTTT.

This clone has just a few counts. This chain joins TRBV15 and TRBJ2-7, with TRBD1 identical over 9 bases. CDR1 and CDR2 (germline): LNHNV, YYDKDF (reference sequence). This CDR3 comprises 15 residues. Germline trimming cut 0 bases from V and 3 bases from J; bases unmatched to any gene: 3. The CDR3 bases are TGTGCCACCAGCAGAGATAACAGGGGGCTCTACGAGCAGTACTTC. This translates into CATSRDNRGLYEQYF.

The genes are TRBV30 and TRBJ2-1, with D perhaps matching TRBD1 (6 bases). V was cut by 2 bases and J by 9 bases, with 11 bases left in between. Germline CDR1 is GTSNPN and CDR2 is SVGIG (reference sequence). The length of the CDR3 is 12 residues. The CDR3 loop is CAWSPQGFEQFF. DNA for the CDR3: TGTGCCTGGAGTCCACAGGGATTTGAGCAGTTCTTC.

The chain links TRBV18 to TRBJ1-4; possibly TRBD1 for D (5 bases). V was shortened by 4 bases and J by 5 bases, with 20 bases between the two germline ends. The CDR3 is 17 residues long. The germline V gene encodes CDR1 KGHSH and CDR2 LQKENI. The CDR3 spells CASSLTGAGPTNEKLFF. DNA for the CDR3: TGTGCCAGCTCACTAACCGGCGCAGGGCCGACAAATGAAAAACTGTTTTTT.

Only a few counts were recorded for this clone. The chain joins TRBV9 to TRBJ2-7; tentatively, D is TRBD2 (6 bases). Germline V gene lookup returns CDR1 SGDLS and CDR2 YYNGEE. V was trimmed by 0 bases and J by 6 bases, leaving 13 bases between them. This CDR3 has 14 amino acids. The CDR3 protein is CASSVVSLGGEQYF. Here the CDR3 DNA reads TGTGCCAGCAGCGTAGTGTCATTGGGAGGCGAGCAGTACTTC.

This clone was picked up a small number of times. The V gene is TRBV29-1, the J gene TRBJ1-4; D is unresolved. This CDR3 has 13 residues. V was pared by 2 bases and J by 8 bases, with 12 bases between. Germline CDR1 SQVTM, CDR2 ANQGSEA. The CDR3 nucleotides are TGCAGCGTTGAAAGAGGAATCGGCGAAAAACTGTTTTTT. Protein: CSVERGIGEKLFF.

This clone was picked up a small number of times. This chain joins TRBV15 and TRBJ1-2, with TRBD1 matching over 8 bases. V lost 5 bases and J lost 2; bases outside the gene matches: 10. The CDR3 has 16 amino acids. Germline V gene sequence: CDR1 LNHNV, CDR2 YYDKDF (reference sequence). The CDR3 is CATSRIGTGRNYGYTF. CDR3 nucleotide sequence: TGTGCCACCAGCCGAATAGGGACAGGCAGGAACTATGGCTACACCTTC.

This clone was seen a handful of times. This chain joins TRBV5-1 and TRBJ2-6, with 9 bases fitting TRBD1. V shed 4 bases, J shed 4 bases, and the junction held 21 bases outside the gene matches. Germline lookup yields CDR1 SGHRS and CDR2 YFSETQ. This CDR3 comprises 21 residues. The CDR3 nucleotides are TGCGCCAGCAGCCCGGTGGGGGTGGGCGAACAGGGGGCGTACGGGGCCAACGTCCTGACTTTC. It codes for CASSPVGVGEQGAYGANVLTF.

The V gene is TRBV19, the J gene TRBJ2-7; 7 nucleotides match TRBD1. The CDR3 is 13 residues long. Germline lookup yields CDR1 LNHDA and CDR2 SQIVND (reference sequence). J was trimmed by 4 bases and V by 4 bases; bases with no gene match: 4. This CDR3 reads CASSRGQLYEQYF. As DNA, the CDR3 is TGTGCCAGTAGTAGGGGACAGTTGTACGAGCAGTACTTC.

The CDR3 reads CASSLVTGQETQYF. Here the CDR3 DNA reads TGTGCCAGCAGCTTAGTGACAGGGCAAGAGACCCAGTACTTC. The chain has TRBV11-2 and TRBJ2-5; 7 bases line up with TRBD1. The CDR3 consists of 14 residues. Germline lookup yields CDR1 SGHAT and CDR2 FQNNGV. The J segment lost 2 bases and the V segment lost 1 base, leaving 1 base of the junction unmatched.